The 20 T cell receptor beta chains listed next were all sequenced from one sample in a study of CD8+ T cells in alopecia areata. This sample's treatment: oral pan-JAK inhibitor, 5-10 mg twice daily. Sequencing relied on a cDNA template that was reverse transcribed from extracted RNA. Method: immunoSEQ multiplex PCR; TCRdb's copy keeps in-frame clones and lacks some. This table has over 95,000 clones, around 55% appearing once. The source was CD8+ T cells sorted from blood, collected at week 4, from a patient treated with tofacitinib. These receptors were obtained from a human donor with alopecia areata.

The rearrangement joins TRBV29-1 to TRBJ2-5, with D possibly matching TRBD2 (5 bases). V dropped 2 bases and J dropped 4 bases, with 11 bases sitting between them. The CDR3 has 13 residues. Germline assignment: CDR1 SQVTM and CDR2 ANQGSEA. The CDR3 sequence is CSVESGIGETQYF. CDR3 sequence (DNA): TGCAGCGTTGAATCGGGGATCGGAGAGACCCAGTACTTC.

The CDR3 loop reads CSVSRTGVNTEAFF. The CDR3 DNA is TGCAGCGTTAGTAGGACAGGGGTGAACACTGAAGCTTTCTTT. V is TRBV29-1 and J is TRBJ1-1, with 9 bases fitting TRBD1. V lost 5 bases, J lost 0 bases, and 4 bases stayed unmatched. The CDR3 loop spans 14 amino acids. Germline assignment: CDR1 SQVTM and CDR2 ANQGSEA.

CDR3 in DNA: TGTGCCAGCAGCCCTGACTCGTGGCCAGAGACCCAGTACTTC. Protein: CASSPDSWPETQYF. This sequence joins TRBV7-3 and TRBJ2-5, with D unclear. The length of the CDR3 is 14 residues. Per the germline V gene, CDR1 is SGHTA and CDR2 is FQGTGA. V was clipped by 5 bases and J by 4 bases, with 14 bases between them.

This chain connects TRBV7-9 to TRBJ1-4; D might be TRBD1 (5 bases). Between the trimmed V and J ends, which lost 5 bases and 8 bases, there was a span of 18 bases. Germline lookup yields CDR1 SEHNR and CDR2 FQNEAQ (reference sequence). This CDR3 region has 15 residues. The CDR3 region is CASSQGDTSWEKLFF. The CDR3 DNA reads TGTGCCAGCAGCCAAGGGGATACGTCATGGGAAAAACTGTTTTTT. The variable domain in full, completed from reference TRBV7-9 and TRBJ1-4, reads DTGVSQNPRHKITKRGQNVTFRCDPISEHNRLYWYRQTLGQGPEFLTYFQNEAQLEKSRLLSDRFSAERPKGSFSTLEIQRTEQGDSAMYLCASSQGDTSWEKLFFGSGTQLSVL.

The chain joins TRBV29-1 to TRBJ2-5; perhaps D is TRBD1 or TRBD2 (5 bases each). Germline V lookup: CDR1 SQVTM, CDR2 ANQGSEA. This CDR3 has 12 residues. Trimming removed 6 bases at V and 4 bases at J, with 12 bases between. DNA for the CDR3: TGCAGCGTCGGGACGGGGCGAGAGACCCAGTACTTC. Translated: CSVGTGRETQYF.

The CDR3 reads CAWWGLRTGGNYGYTF. For the CDR3, the DNA is TGTGCCTGGTGGGGACTGAGGACAGGGGGCAACTATGGCTACACCTTC. V and J are TRBV30 and TRBJ1-2; 11 positions match TRBD1. With V trimmed by 5 bases and J by 2 bases, 10 bases remained unmatched. The CDR3 sequence is 16 residues long. Germline V gene data show CDR1 as GTSNPN and CDR2 as SVGIG (reference sequence).

Worth noting for this clone: The sample holds other DNA sequences that translate to the same CDR3. This sequence joins TRBV27 and TRBJ2-7; D is possibly TRBD1 or TRBD2 (5 bases each). This CDR3 is built from 14 residues. Trimming removed 2 bases from V and 0 bases from J, with 8 bases in between. Germline V gene lookup returns CDR1 MNHEY and CDR2 SMNVEV (reference sequence). CDR3 region: CASSLKGSSYEQYF. DNA for the CDR3: TGTGCCAGCAGTTTAAAGGGGAGCTCCTACGAGCAGTACTTC.

The genes are TRBV5-1 and TRBJ1-1; unclear D gene. The CDR3 length is 14 residues. Germline CDR1 is SGHRS and CDR2 is YFSETQ. V gave up 5 bases and J gave up 0 bases, with 11 bases separating them. The CDR3 DNA reads as TGCGCCAGCAGTACGACAAGTATGAACACTGAAGCTTTCTTT. Its translation is CASSTTSMNTEAFF.

The J gene is TRBJ2-1, the V gene TRBV27; no clear D gene. Trimming removed 3 bases from V and 6 bases from J, with 3 bases in between. Germline assignment: CDR1 MNHEY and CDR2 SMNVEV (reference sequence). CDR3 length: 11 amino acids. The CDR3 nucleotides are TGTGCCAGCAGTTTTAGCAATGAGCAGTTCTTC. It encodes CASSFSNEQFF.

The chain is built from TRBV27 and TRBJ2-1; the D is unclear. The germline V and J ends were trimmed by 3 bases and 0 bases, with 6 bases remaining between them. This CDR3 spans 14 amino acids. Looked up from germline, CDR1 is MNHEY and CDR2 is SMNVEV (reference sequence). The CDR3 DNA reads as TGTGCCAGCAGTTTCTGGAACTCCTACAATGAGCAGTTCTTC. This encodes CASSFWNSYNEQFF.

This chain links TRBV30 with TRBJ2-1, with 15 bases matching TRBD2. CDR3 length: 18 amino acids. The J segment lost 2 bases and the V segment lost 6 bases, leaving 11 bases of the junction unmatched. From germline, CDR1 is GTSNPN and CDR2 SVGIG (reference sequence). DNA of the CDR3: TGTGCCTGTCAACGGACTAGCGGGAGGGCCGACACCTACAATGAGCAGTTCTTC. It yields the protein CACQRTSGRADTYNEQFF.

This clone was detected a few times. V usage is TRBV29-1 and J usage is TRBJ2-3; TRBD1 agrees at 8 bases. Germline V gene lookup returns CDR1 SQVTM and CDR2 ANQGSEA. After removal of 7 bases from V and 6 bases from J, the junction contained 9 bases not matched to a gene. The CDR3 is made up of 13 amino acids. As DNA, the CDR3 is TGCAGCGGACAGGGGCTTAATAAGGATACGCAGTATTTT. Amino acids: CSGQGLNKDTQYF.

The V gene is TRBV2, the J gene TRBJ2-1; 12 bases match TRBD1. V shed 3 bases and J 6 bases; nucleotides not matched to a gene: 6. This CDR3 comprises 16 residues. CDR1 is SNHLY, CDR2 FYNNEI, per germline. DNA for the CDR3: TGTGCCAGCAGTGACTCCGGGACAGGGGGCCCCAATGAGCAGTTCTTC. Amino acid sequence: CASSDSGTGGPNEQFF.

V and J are TRBV11-2 and TRBJ2-7; D gene unclear. The length of the CDR3 is 15 residues. Germline V gene data show CDR1 as SGHAT and CDR2 as FQNNGV. Trimming took 2 bases from V and 7 from J, leaving 18 bases between them. CDR3 sequence reads: CASSLSKTSVREQYF. As DNA, the CDR3 is TGTGCCAGCAGCTTAAGCAAGACCTCCGTGAGGGAGCAGTACTTC.

This clone was seen only a few times. This chain joins TRBV5-4 and TRBJ2-1, with D tentatively TRBD1 (6 bases). The CDR3 covers 13 residues. Trimming removed 6 bases at V and 6 bases at J, with 13 bases between. CDR1 is SGHNT, CDR2 YYREEE, per germline (reference sequence). For the CDR3, the DNA is TGTGCCAGCAACCACAGGGTATCCAATGAGCAGTTCTTC. Translating it yields CASNHRVSNEQFF.

The chain links TRBV28 to TRBJ1-4; D is undetermined. The CDR3 loop spans 14 amino acids. Germline V gene data show CDR1 as MDHEN and CDR2 as SYDVKM. V was trimmed by 7 bases and J by 3 bases, leaving 12 bases between them. The CDR3 DNA reads as TGTGCCAGCACTGAAATGGGGTCTAATGAAAAACTGTTTTTT. Its protein is CASTEMGSNEKLFF. The full variable domain, completed using reference TRBV28 and TRBJ1-4, is DVKVTQSSRYLVKRTGEKVFLECVQDMDHENMFWYRQDPGLGLRLIYFSYDVKMKEKGDIPEGYSVSREKKERFSLILESASTNQTSMYLCASTEMGSNEKLFFGSGTQLSVL.

J is TRBJ1-1 and V is TRBV9; TRBD1 agrees at 8 bases. Germline assignment: CDR1 SGDLS and CDR2 YYNGEE. V trimming: 0 bases; J trimming: 4 bases; junction bases outside the gene matches: 8. The CDR3 spans 16 residues. The CDR3 DNA is TGTGCCAGCAGCGTAGACACAGGGGGGGCCGGCACTGAAGCTTTCTTT. It is translated as CASSVDTGGAGTEAFF.

The rearrangement joins TRBV6-1 to TRBJ1-3, with D possibly matching TRBD1 (5 bases). Germline V gene data show CDR1 as MNHNS and CDR2 as SASEGT. The CDR3 consists of 15 residues. V was clipped by 5 bases and J by 0 bases, with 11 bases between them. The CDR3 sequence: CASSPTVPSGNTIYF. The CDR3 DNA reads TGTGCCAGCAGTCCGACAGTCCCCTCTGGAAACACCATATATTTT.

This chain connects TRBV29-1 to TRBJ1-2; D gene unclear. The V gene lost 0 bases and the J gene lost 8 bases, with 16 bases spanning the gap. The CDR3 runs 14 residues. Germline-derived CDR1 and CDR2 are SQVTM and ANQGSEA. The CDR3 region is CSVEDGSAPRGYTF. The CDR3, as DNA: TGCAGCGTTGAAGATGGAAGTGCCCCTAGGGGCTACACCTTC.

This clone was seen only once. This rearrangement joins TRBV5-6 to TRBJ1-2; 7 nucleotides agree with TRBD1. CDR1 is SGHDT and CDR2 is YYEEEE in the germline V gene. The CDR3 loop spans 15 amino acids. The trim removed 0 bases at V and 6 bases at J, leaving 8 bases unmatched. CDR3 bases: TGTGCCAGCAGCTTGGATACAACAGGGGTTGATGGCTACACCTTC. Its translation is CASSLDTTGVDGYTF. The entire variable domain, with the rest obtained from reference TRBV5-6 and TRBJ1-2, is as follows: DAGVTQSPTHLIKTRGQQVTLRCSPKSGHDTVSWYQQALGQGPQFIFQYYEEEERQRGNFPDRFSGHQFPNYSSELNVNALLLGDSALYLCASSLDTTGVDGYTFGSGTRLTVV.